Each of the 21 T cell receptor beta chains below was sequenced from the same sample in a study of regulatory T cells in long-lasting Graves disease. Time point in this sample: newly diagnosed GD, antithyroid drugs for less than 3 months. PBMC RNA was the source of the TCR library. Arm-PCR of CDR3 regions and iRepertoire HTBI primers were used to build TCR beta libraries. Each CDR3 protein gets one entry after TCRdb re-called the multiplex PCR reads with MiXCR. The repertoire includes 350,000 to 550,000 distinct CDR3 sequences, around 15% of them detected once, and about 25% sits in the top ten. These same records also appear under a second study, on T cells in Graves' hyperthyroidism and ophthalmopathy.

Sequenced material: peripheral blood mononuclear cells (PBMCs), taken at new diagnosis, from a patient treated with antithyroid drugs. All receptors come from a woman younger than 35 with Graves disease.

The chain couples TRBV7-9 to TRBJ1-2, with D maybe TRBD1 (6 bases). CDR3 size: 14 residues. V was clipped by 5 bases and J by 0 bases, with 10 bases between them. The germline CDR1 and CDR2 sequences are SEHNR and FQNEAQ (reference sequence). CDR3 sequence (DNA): TGTGCCAGCAGCGCGGACAGAGCTAACTATGGCTACACCTTC. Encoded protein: CASSADRANYGYTF.

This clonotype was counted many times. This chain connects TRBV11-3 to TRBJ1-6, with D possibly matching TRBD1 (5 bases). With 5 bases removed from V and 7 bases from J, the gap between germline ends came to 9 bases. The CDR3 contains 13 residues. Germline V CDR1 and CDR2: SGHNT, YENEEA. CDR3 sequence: CASSVEGNSPLHF. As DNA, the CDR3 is TGTGCCAGCAGCGTCGAGGGGAATTCACCCCTCCACTTT.

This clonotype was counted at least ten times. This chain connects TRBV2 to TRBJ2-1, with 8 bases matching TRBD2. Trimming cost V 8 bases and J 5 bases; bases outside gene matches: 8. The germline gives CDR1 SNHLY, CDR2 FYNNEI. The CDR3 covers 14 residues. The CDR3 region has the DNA TGTGCCAGCGAGGAGCGGGAGATCAACAATGAGCAGTTCTTC. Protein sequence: CASEEREINNEQFF.

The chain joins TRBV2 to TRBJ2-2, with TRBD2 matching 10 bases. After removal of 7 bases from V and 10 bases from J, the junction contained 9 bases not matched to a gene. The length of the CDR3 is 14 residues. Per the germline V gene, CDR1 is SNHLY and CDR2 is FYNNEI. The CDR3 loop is CASTPGTSDQELFF. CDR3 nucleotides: TGTGCCAGCACACCCGGGACTAGCGACCAGGAGCTGTTTTTT.

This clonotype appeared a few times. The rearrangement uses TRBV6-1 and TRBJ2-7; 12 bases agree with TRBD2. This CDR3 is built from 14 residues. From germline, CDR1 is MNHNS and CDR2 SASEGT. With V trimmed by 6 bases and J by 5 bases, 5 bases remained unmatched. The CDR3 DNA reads TGTGCCAGCAGAAGACTAGCGGGAGACAACGAGCAGTACTTC. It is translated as CASRRLAGDNEQYF.

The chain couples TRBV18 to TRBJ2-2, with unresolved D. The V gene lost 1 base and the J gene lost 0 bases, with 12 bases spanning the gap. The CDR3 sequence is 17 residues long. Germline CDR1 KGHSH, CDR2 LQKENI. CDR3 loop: CASSPRHVGANTGELFF. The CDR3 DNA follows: TGTGCCAGCTCACCACGCCACGTCGGAGCGAACACCGGGGAGCTGTTTTTT.

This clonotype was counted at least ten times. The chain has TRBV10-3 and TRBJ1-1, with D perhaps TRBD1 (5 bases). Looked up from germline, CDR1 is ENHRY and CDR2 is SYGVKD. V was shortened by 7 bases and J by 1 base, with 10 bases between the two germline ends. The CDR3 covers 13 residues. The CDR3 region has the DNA TGTGCCATCAACCAGGGAAAGAACACTGAAGCTTTCTTT. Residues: CAINQGKNTEAFF.

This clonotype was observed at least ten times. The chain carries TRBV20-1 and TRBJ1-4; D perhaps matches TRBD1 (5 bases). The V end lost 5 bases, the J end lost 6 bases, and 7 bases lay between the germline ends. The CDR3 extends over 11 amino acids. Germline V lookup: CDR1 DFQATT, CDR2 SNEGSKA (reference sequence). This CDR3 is CSARGDEKLFF. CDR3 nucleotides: TGCAGTGCTCGGGGGGATGAAAAACTGTTTTTT.

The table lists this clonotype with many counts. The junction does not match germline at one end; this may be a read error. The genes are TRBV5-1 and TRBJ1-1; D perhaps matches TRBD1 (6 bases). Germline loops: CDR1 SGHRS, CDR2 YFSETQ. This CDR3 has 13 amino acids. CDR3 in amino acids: CASSLEGGTEAFF. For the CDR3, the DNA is TGTGCCAGCAGCTTAGAGGGGGGCACTGAAGCTTTCTTT.

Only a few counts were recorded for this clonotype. The CDR3 DNA sequence: TGTGCCAGCTCACCAGTATCACCAACAGGTCGAGTTGGGGCCAACGTCCTGACTTTC. It encodes CASSPVSPTGRVGANVLTF. The V gene is TRBV18, the J gene TRBJ2-6; possible D gene TRBD1, 5 bases. Germline V gene lookup returns CDR1 KGHSH and CDR2 LQKENI. The CDR3 length is 19 residues. V shed 2 bases and J shed 3 bases, with 20 bases lying between them.

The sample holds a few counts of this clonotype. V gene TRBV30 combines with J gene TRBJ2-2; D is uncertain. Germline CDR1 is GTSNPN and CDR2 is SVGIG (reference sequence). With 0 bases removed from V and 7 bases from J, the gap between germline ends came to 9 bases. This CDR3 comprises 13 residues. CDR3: CAWSVPFVGELFF. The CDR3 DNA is TGTGCCTGGAGTGTACCGTTTGTCGGGGAGCTGTTTTTT.

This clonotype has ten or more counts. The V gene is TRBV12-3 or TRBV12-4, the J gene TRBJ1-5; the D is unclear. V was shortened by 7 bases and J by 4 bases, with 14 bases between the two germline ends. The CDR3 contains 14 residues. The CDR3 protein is CASTAGVLNQPQHF. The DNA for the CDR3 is TGTGCCAGCACGGCTGGGGTCCTTAATCAGCCCCAGCATTTT.

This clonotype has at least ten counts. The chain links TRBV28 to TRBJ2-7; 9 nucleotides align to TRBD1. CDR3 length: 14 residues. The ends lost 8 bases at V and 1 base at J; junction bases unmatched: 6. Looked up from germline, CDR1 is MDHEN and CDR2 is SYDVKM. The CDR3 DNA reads TGTGCCAGCTGTCCCGGGACAGGGTCCTACGAGCAGTACTTC. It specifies CASCPGTGSYEQYF.

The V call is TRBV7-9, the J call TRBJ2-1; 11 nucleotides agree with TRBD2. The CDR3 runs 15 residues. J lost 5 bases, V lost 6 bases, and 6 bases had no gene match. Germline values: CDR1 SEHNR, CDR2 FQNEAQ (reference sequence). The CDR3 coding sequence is TGTGCCAGCAGAGGAACTAGCGGGGGAAACAATGAGCAGTTCTTC. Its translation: CASRGTSGGNNEQFF.

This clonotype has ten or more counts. The CDR3 sequence: CASSLTGGNEQFF. Written as DNA, the CDR3 is TGCGCCAGCAGCTTGACAGGGGGCAATGAGCAGTTCTTC. The chain carries TRBV5-1 and TRBJ2-1, with TRBD1 matching 8 bases. The CDR3 totals 13 residues. Germline loops: CDR1 SGHRS, CDR2 YFSETQ. With 1 base clipped from V and 6 bases from J, the junction kept 0 bases outside the gene matches.

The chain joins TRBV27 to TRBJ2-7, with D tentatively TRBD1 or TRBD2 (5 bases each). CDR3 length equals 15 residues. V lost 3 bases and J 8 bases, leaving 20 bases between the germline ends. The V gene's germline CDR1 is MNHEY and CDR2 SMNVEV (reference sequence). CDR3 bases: TGTGCCAGCAGTTTCGGGACCTCTTCTGGTACGAAGCAGTACTTC. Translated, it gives CASSFGTSSGTKQYF.

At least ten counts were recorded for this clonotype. The CDR3 spells CASSLYVAADDNEQFF. DNA for the CDR3: TGTGCCAGCAGTTTATATGTGGCAGCGGACGACAATGAGCAGTTCTTC. The chain uses TRBV12-3 or TRBV12-4 and TRBJ2-1; possible D gene TRBD2, 5 bases. The V and J ends lost 2 bases and 5 bases respectively, with 16 bases between them. CDR3 length: 16 amino acids.

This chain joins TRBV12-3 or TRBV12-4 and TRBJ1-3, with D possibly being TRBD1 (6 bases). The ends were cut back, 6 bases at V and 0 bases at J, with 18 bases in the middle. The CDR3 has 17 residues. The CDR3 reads CASSPRQALYSGNTIYF. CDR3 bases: TGTGCCAGCAGCCCTAGACAGGCGCTTTACTCTGGAAACACCATATATTTT.

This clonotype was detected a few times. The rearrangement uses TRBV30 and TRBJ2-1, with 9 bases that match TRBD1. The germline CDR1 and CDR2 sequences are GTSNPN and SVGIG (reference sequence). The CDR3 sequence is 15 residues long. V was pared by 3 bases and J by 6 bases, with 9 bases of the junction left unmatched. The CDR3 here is CAWSQRGQGSNEQFF. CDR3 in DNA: TGTGCCTGGAGCCAGCGGGGACAGGGCAGCAATGAGCAGTTCTTC.

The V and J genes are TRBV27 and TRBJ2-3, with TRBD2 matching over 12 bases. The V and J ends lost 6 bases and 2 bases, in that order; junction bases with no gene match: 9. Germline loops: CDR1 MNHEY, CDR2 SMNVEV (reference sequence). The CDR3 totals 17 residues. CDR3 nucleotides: TGTGCCAGCAGCTCGGGGACTAGCGGGTTAAACACAGATACGCAGTATTTT. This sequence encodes CASSSGTSGLNTDTQYF.

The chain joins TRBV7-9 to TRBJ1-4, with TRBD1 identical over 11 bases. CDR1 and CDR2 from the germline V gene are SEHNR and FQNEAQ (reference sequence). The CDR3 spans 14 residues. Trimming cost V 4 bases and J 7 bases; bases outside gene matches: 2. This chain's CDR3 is CASSSGTGGEKLFF. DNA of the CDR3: TGTGCCAGCAGCTCCGGGACAGGGGGTGAAAAACTGTTTTTT.